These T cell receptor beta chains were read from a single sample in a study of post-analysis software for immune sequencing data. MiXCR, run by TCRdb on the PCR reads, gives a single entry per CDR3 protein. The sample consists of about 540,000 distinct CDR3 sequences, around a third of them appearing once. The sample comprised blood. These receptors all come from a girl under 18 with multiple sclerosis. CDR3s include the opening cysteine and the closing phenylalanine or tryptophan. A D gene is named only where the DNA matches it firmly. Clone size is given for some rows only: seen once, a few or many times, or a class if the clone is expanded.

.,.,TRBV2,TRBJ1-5,CASSDARDNNQPQHF,TGTGCCAGCAGTGATGCCAGGGACAACAATCAGCCCCAGCATTTT
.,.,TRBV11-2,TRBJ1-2,CASSLDRELVYGYTF,TGTGCCAGCAGCTTAGATAGAGAGTTGGTCTATGGCTACACCTTC
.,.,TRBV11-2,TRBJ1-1,CASSPLPEAFF,TGTGCCAGCAGCCCCCTCCCTGAAGCTTTCTTT
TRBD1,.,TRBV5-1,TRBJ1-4,CASSEAGTGAWELFF,TGCGCCAGCAGCGAAGCCGGGACAGGCGCGTGGGAACTGTTTTTT
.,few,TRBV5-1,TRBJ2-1,CASSLSPDNEQFF,TGCGCCAGCAGCTTGAGTCCGGACAATGAGCAGTTCTTC
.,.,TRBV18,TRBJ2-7,CASSPRRGIHEQYF,TGTGCCAGCTCACCACGCAGGGGCATCCACGAGCAGTACTTC
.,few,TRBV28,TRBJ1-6,CASGAAGSPLHF,TGTGCCAGCGGGGCAGCTGGGAGTCCCCTCCACTTT
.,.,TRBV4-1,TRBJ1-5,CASSQEVVNQPQHF,TGCGCCAGCAGCCAAGAGGTGGTCAATCAGCCCCAGCATTTT
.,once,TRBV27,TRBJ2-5,CASSLSPLVGGSLQETQYF,TGTGCCAGCAGTTTATCCCCTCTAGTGGGAGGATCGCTACAAGAGACCCAGTACTTC
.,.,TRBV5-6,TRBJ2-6,CASSIYLGSGANVLTF,TGTGCCAGCAGCATATATCTAGGCTCTGGGGCCAACGTCCTGACTTTC
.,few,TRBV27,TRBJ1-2,CASGIRGGGYTF,TGTGCCAGCGGCATCCGGGGGGGAGGCTACACCTTC
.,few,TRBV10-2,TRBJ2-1,CATAPKKGIHEQFF,TGCGCCACCGCGCCCAAAAAAGGTATCCATGAGCAGTTCTTC
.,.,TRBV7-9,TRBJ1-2,CASSPAARTPGYTF,TGTGCCAGCAGCCCAGCGGCTCGGACCCCTGGCTACACCTTC
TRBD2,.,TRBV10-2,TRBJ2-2,CASRSGTSGGTNTGELFF,TGCGCCAGCAGGTCCGGGACTAGCGGGGGGACGAACACCGGGGAGCTGTTTTTT
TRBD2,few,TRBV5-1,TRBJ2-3,CASSPPRGTSGGAADTQYF,TGCGCCAGCAGCCCCCCCCGTGGGACTAGCGGGGGAGCTGCAGATACGCAGTATTTT
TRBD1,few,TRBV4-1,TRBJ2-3,CASSLTGTGFTDTQYF,TGCGCCAGCAGCCTAACCGGGACAGGGTTCACAGATACGCAGTATTTT
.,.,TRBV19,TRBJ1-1,CASIPKGGRTEAFF,TGTGCCAGTATCCCCAAGGGGGGTCGCACTGAAGCTTTCTTT
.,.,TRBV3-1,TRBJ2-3,CASSLEGIDTQYF,TGTGCCAGCAGCCTGGAAGGGATCGATACGCAGTATTTT
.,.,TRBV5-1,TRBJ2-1,CASSSDFSEQFF,TGCGCCAGCAGCTCGGACTTTTCGGAGCAGTTCTTC
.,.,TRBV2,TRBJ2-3,CASSVQNPQADTQYF,TGTGCCAGCAGCGTGCAGAATCCCCAGGCAGATACGCAGTATTTT
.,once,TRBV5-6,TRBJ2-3,CASSWRDTQYF,TGTGCCAGCAGCTGGAGGGATACGCAGTATTTT
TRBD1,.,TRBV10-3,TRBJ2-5,CAISESRDRDVETQYF,TGTGCCATCAGTGAGTCTAGGGACAGGGACGTTGAGACCCAGTACTTC
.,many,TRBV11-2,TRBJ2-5,CASSLAGSQETQYF,TGTGCCAGCAGCTTAGCTGGCAGCCAAGAGACCCAGTACTTC
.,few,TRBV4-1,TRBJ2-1,CASSQEPGTYNEQFF,TGCGCCAGCAGCCAAGAACCAGGGACCTACAATGAGCAGTTCTTC
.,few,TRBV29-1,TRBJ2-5,CSVRGPGETQYF,TGCAGCGTTCGGGGGCCAGGGGAGACCCAGTACTTC
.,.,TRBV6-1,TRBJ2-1,CASIRSSSSYNEQFF,TGTGCCAGTATTCGATCATCGAGCTCCTACAATGAGCAGTTCTTC
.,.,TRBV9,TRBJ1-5,CASSGTGISNQPQHF,TGTGCCAGCAGCGGCACAGGGATTAGCAATCAGCCCCAGCATTTT
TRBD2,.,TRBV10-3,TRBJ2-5,CAISEPGGETQYF,TGTGCCATCAGTGAACCGGGGGGGGAGACCCAGTACTTC
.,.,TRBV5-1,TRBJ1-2,CASSPTRDGSYTF,TGCGCCAGCAGCCCGACAAGGGACGGAAGCTACACCTTC
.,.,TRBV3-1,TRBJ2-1,CASSQLISANTYNEQFF,TGTGCCAGCAGCCAATTGATTTCAGCGAATACCTACAATGAGCAGTTCTTC
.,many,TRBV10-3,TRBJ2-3,CAISEGGTDTQYF,TGTGCCATCAGTGAAGGTGGCACAGATACGCAGTATTTT
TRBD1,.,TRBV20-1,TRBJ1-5,CSAWDREYQPQHF,TGCAGTGCTTGGGACAGGGAGTATCAGCCCCAGCATTTT
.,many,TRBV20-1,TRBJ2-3,CSARVGGADTQYF,TGCAGTGCTAGAGTAGGGGGGGCGGATACGCAGTATTTT
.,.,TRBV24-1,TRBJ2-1,CATSGSDEAFF,TGTGCCACCAGTGGCTCAGATGAAGCTTTCTTC
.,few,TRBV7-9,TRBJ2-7,CASSSWGDSSYEQYF,TGTGCCAGCAGCTCATGGGGGGATAGCTCCTACGAGCAGTACTTC
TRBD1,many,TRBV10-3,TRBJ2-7,CAIRGTAYEQYF,TGTGCCATCAGGGGGACAGCCTACGAGCAGTACTTC
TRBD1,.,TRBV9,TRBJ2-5,CASSAETGGRETQYF,TGTGCCAGCAGCGCCGAGACAGGGGGCCGAGAGACCCAGTACTTC
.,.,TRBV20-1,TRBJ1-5,CSATQGALNQPQHF,TGCAGTGCTACGCAAGGGGCCTTGAATCAGCCCCAGCATTTT
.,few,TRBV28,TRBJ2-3,CASALGWGTQYF,TGTGCCAGCGCGTTGGGTTGGGGTACGCAGTATTTT
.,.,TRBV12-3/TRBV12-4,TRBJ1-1,CASSLRVWSTEAFF,TGTGCCAGCAGTTTACGGGTGTGGAGCACTGAAGCTTTCTTT
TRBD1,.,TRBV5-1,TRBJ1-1,CASSDRQGKNTEAFF,TGCGCCAGCAGCGACCGACAGGGGAAGAACACTGAAGCTTTCTTT
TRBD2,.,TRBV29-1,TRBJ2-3,CSVPVGAGDFTDTQYF,TGCAGCGTCCCTGTCGGGGCGGGGGATTTCACAGATACGCAGTATTTT
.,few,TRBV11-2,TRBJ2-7,CASSQRVRFSYEQYF,TGTGCCAGCAGCCAAAGAGTTAGGTTCTCCTACGAGCAGTACTTC
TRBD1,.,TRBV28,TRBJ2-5,CATKSGQGWFETQYF,TGTGCCACCAAAAGCGGACAGGGATGGTTTGAGACCCAGTACTTC
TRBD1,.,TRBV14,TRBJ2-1,CASSQGDYGTGYNEQFF,TGTGCCAGCAGCCAAGGGGACTACGGGACAGGGTATAATGAGCAGTTCTTC
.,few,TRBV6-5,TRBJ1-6,CASTGGQNNSPLHF,TGTGCCAGCACCGGAGGACAGAATAATTCACCCCTCCACTTT
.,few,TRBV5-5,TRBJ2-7,CASSLLGLGTSYEQYF,TGTGCCAGCAGCCTCCTCGGCCTGGGGACCTCCTACGAGCAGTACTTC
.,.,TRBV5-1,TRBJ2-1,CASSLEAGRLDEQFF,TGCGCCAGCAGCTTGGAGGCGGGGAGGCTTGATGAGCAGTTCTTC
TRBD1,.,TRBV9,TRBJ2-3,CASSVSGTGIPQYF,TGTGCCAGCAGCGTATCTGGGACAGGGATTCCCCAGTATTTT
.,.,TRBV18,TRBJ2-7,CASSPSQNFYEQYF,TGTGCCAGCTCACCGTCCCAGAATTTTTACGAGCAGTACTTC
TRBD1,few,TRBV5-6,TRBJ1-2,CASSLVGRGLGGYTF,TGTGCCAGCAGCTTGGTGGGCAGGGGGCTTGGTGGCTACACCTTC
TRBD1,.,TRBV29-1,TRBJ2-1,CGGEQGAGVNEQFF,TGCGGCGGAGAACAGGGGGCTGGGGTCAATGAGCAGTTCTTC
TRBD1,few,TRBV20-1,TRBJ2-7,CSARSGTGSYEQYF,TGCAGTGCTAGATCCGGGACAGGGAGTTACGAGCAGTACTTC
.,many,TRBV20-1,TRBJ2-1,CSARDRPDFYNEQFF,TGCAGTGCTAGAGATCGGCCCGATTTCTACAATGAGCAGTTCTTC